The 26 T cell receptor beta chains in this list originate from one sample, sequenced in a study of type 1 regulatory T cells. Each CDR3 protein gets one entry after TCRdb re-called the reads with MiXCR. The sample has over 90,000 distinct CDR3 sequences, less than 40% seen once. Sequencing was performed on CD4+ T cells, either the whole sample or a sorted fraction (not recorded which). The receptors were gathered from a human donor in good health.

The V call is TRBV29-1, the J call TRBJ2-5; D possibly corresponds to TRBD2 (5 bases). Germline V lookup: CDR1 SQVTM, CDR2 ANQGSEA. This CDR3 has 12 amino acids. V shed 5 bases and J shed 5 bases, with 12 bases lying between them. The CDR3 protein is CSVRAERETQYF. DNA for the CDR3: TGCAGCGTTAGGGCCGAGCGGGAGACCCAGTACTTC.

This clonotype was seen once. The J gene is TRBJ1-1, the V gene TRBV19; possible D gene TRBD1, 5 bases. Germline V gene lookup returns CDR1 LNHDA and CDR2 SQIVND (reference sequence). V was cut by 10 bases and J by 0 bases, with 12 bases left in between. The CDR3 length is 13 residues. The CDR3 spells CAISGDMNTEAFF. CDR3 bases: TGTGCCATATCGGGGGATATGAACACTGAAGCTTTCTTT.

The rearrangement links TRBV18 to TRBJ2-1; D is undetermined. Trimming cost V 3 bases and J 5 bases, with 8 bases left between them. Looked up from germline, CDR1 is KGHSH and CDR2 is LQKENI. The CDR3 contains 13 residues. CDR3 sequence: CASSPGRDNEQFF. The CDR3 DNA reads TGTGCCAGCTCACCTGGACGGGACAATGAGCAGTTCTTC.

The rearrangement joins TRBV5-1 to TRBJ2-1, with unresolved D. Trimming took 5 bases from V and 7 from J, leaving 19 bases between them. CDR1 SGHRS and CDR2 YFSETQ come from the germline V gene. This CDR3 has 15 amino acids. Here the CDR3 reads CASSPPARSGNEQFF. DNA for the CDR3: TGCGCCAGCAGTCCCCCAGCACGAAGTGGGAATGAGCAGTTCTTC.

Here the CDR3 DNA reads TGTGCCAGCAGCGTACTAGCGGGAGTACAGGAGACCCAGTACTTC. This sequence encodes CASSVLAGVQETQYF. The chain carries TRBV11-2 and TRBJ2-5, with TRBD2 matching 11 bases. Germline V gene data show CDR1 as SGHAT and CDR2 as FQNNGV. J lost 5 bases, V lost 5 bases, and 7 bases had no gene match. The CDR3 extends over 15 amino acids.

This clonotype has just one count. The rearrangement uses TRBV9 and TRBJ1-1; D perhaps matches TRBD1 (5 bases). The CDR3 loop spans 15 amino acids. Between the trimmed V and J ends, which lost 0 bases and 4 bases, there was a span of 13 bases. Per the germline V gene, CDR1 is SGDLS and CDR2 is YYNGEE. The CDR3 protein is CASSVGEGRGTEAFF. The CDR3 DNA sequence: TGTGCCAGCAGCGTAGGGGAGGGAAGGGGCACTGAAGCTTTCTTT.

The CDR3: CSASVQSFEAFF. CDR3 sequence (DNA): TGCAGTGCTAGTGTACAGAGCTTTGAAGCTTTCTTT. V gene TRBV20-1 combines with J gene TRBJ1-1; no clear D gene. V lost 3 bases, J lost 7 bases, and 12 bases lay in between. The CDR3 contains 12 residues. Germline CDR1 reads DFQATT; CDR2 reads SNEGSKA (reference sequence).

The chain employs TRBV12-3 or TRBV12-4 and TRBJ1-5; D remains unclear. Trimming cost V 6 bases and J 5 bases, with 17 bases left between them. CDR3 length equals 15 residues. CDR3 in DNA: TGTGCCAGCAGGCCTAGATTCGAAACCGATCAGCCCCAGCATTTT. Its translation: CASRPRFETDQPQHF.

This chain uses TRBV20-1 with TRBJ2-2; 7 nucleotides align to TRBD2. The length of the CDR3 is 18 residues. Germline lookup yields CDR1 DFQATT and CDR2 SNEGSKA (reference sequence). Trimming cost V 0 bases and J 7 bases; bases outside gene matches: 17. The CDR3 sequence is CSARDLLAPSQRNGELFF. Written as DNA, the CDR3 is TGCAGTGCTAGAGATCTACTAGCGCCCTCCCAAAGAAACGGGGAGCTGTTTTTT.

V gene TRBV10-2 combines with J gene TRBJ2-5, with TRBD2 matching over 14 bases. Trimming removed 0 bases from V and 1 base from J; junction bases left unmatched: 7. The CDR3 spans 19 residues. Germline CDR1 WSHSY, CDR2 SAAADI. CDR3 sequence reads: CASSESRLAGGNLQETQYF. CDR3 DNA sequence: TGCGCCAGCAGTGAGTCAAGACTAGCGGGAGGGAATCTCCAAGAGACCCAGTACTTC.

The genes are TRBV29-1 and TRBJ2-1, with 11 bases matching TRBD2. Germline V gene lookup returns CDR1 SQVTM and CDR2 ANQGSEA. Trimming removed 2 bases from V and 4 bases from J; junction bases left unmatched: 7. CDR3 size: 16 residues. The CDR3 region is CSVETTSGSDYNEQFF. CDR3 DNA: TGCAGCGTTGAAACAACTAGCGGGAGTGATTACAATGAGCAGTTCTTC.

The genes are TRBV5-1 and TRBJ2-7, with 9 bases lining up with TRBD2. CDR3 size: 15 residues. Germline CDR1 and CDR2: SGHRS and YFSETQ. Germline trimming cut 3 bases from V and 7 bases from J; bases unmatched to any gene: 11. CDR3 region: CASSYLAGSSREQYF. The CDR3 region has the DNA TGCGCCAGCAGCTATCTAGCGGGATCCTCTCGGGAGCAGTACTTC.

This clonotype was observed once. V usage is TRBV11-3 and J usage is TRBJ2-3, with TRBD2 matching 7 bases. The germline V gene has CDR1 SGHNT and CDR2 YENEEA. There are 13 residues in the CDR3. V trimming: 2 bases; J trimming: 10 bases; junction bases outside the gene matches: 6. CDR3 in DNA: TGTGCCAGCAGCTTACACCAGCGGGACCCGCAGTATTTT. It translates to CASSLHQRDPQYF.

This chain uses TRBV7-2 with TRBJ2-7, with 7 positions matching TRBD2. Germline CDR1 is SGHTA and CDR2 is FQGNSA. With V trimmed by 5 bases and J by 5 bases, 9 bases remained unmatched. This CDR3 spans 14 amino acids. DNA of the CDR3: TGTGCCAGCAGCCTCTGGGGAGGGGATCACGAGCAGTACTTC. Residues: CASSLWGGDHEQYF.

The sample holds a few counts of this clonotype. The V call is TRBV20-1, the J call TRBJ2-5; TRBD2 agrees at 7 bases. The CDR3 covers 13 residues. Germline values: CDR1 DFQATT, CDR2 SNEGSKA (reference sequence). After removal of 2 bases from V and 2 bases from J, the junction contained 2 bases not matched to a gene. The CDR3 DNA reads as TGCAGTGCTAGATCGGGGGGACAAGAGACCCAGTACTTC. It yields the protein CSARSGGQETQYF.

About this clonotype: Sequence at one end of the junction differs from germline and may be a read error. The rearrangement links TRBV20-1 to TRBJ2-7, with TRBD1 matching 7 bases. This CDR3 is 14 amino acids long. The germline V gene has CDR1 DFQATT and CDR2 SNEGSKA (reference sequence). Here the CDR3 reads CSVRDFDREYEQYF. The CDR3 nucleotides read TGCAGTGTTAGAGATTTCGACAGGGAATACGAGCAGTACTTC.

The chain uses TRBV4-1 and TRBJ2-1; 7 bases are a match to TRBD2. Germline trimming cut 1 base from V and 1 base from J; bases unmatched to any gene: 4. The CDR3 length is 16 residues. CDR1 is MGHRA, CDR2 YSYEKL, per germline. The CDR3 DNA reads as TGCGCCAGCAGCCAAGGTCCTAGCGGTTCCTACAATGAGCAGTTCTTC. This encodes CASSQGPSGSYNEQFF.

DNA for the CDR3: TGTGCCAGCAGCGACCAGACAGGAGACACTGAAGCTTTCTTT. It encodes CASSDQTGDTEAFF. The rearrangement links TRBV12-3 or TRBV12-4 to TRBJ1-1; D perhaps matches TRBD1 (6 bases). Trimming stripped 6 bases from V and 3 bases from J, with 14 bases between. CDR3 length equals 14 residues.

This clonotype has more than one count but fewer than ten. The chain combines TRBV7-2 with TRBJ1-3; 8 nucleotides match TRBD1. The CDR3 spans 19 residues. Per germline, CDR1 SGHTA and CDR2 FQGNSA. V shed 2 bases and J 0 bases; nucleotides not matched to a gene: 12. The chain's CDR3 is CASSLLFSGGGSSGNTIYF. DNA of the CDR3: TGTGCCAGCAGCTTACTGTTCTCAGGGGGCGGCTCCTCTGGAAACACCATATATTTT.

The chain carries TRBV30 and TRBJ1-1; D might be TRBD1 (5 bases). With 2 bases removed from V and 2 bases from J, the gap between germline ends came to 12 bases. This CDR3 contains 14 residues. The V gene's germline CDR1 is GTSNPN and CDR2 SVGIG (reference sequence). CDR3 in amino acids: CAWSRDLGNTEAFF. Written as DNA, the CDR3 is TGTGCCTGGAGTAGGGACCTAGGAAACACTGAAGCTTTCTTT.

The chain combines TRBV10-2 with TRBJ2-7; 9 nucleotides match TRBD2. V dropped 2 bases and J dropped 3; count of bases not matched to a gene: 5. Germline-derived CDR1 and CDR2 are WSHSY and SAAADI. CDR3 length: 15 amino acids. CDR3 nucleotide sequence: TGCGCCAGCAGTGAGGCTAGCGGGATAGACTACGAGCAGTACTTC. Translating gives CASSEASGIDYEQYF.

The CDR3 here is CASKGREGETQYF. The CDR3 bases are TGTGCCAGCAAGGGCAGGGAGGGGGAGACCCAGTACTTC. This chain uses TRBV6-1 with TRBJ2-5; 7 bases are shared with TRBD2. The ends lost 7 bases at V and 5 bases at J; junction bases unmatched: 7. Germline V gene data show CDR1 as MNHNS and CDR2 as SASEGT. The CDR3 has 13 amino acids.

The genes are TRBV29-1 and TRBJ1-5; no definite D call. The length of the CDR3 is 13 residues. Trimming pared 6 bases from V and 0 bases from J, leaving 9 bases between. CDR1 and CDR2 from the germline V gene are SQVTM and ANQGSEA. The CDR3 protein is CSVAVGSNQPQHF. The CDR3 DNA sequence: TGCAGCGTCGCCGTTGGTAGCAATCAGCCCCAGCATTTT.

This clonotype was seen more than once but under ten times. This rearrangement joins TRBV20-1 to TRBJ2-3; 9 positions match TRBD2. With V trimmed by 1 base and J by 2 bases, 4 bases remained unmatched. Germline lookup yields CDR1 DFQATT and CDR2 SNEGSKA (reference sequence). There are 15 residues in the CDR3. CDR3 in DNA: TGCAGTGCTAGAGTCGGGACTAGCCTCACAGATACGCAGTATTTT. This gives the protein CSARVGTSLTDTQYF.

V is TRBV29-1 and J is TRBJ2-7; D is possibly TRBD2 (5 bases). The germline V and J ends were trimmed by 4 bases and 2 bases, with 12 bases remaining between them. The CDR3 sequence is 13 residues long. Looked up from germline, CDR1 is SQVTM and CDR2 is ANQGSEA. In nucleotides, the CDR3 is TGCAGCGTTGGAAGTAGCGCGACCTACGAGCAGTACTTC. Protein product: CSVGSSATYEQYF.

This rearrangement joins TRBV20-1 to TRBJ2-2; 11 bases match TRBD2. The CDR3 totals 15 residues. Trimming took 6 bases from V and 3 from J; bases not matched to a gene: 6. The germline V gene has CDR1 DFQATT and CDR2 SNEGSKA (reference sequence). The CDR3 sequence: CSAISGRADTGELFF. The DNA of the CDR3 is TGCAGTGCCATTAGCGGGAGGGCCGACACCGGGGAGCTGTTTTTT.